This TCR beta chain derives from a study of siplizumab effects on memory and regulatory T cells (dated by TCRdb to the late 2010s). Broadly, across the study: The study examined how the anti-CD2 antibody siplizumab affects alloreactive T-cell subsets in allogeneic mixed lymphocyte reactions built from human PBMCs. Study-level results and caveats: Siplizumab significantly lowered the cumulative frequency of alloreactive sequences that could be traced to unstimulated CD4+ memory T cells. Unstimulated naive T cells appeared to be more diverse than memory T cells, and naive cells seemed to make a substantial contribution to the alloresponse. For roughly 75-96% of proliferating CD4+ or CD8+ clones, no naive or memory phenotype could be assigned. Whether proliferating Tregs from siplizumab cultures actually had suppressive function was not functionally confirmed. Among mappable alloreactive CD4+ clones, an average Treg-derived fraction of around 71% was observed with siplizumab, compared with more than 25% in control reactions. Sequences below about 10^-5 frequency were poorly captured, so only a minor fraction of alloreactive clones could be mapped to unstimulated subsets.

Receptor libraries were prepared by the immunoSEQ multiplex PCR assay. Each sample had some 96,000 TCR templates assayed by the deep sequencing platform. Genomic DNA extracted from sorted T cells was the material used for TCRbeta CDR3 sequencing. Per the authors' processing: Clonal analysis of TCRbeta CDR3 data was done in the R programming language. Unstimulated samples were compared with post-reaction CFSE-low samples to define alloreactive CD4+ and CD8+ clones. Regulatory or non-regulatory origin of alloreactive CD4+ clones was assigned by matching sequences to the sorted unstimulated Treg and non-Treg repertoires. TCRdb limited this immuneACCESS table to in-frame rearrangements with V and J called. A share of clones is missing; checked studies link under half to unresolved V genes, and the rest is unexplained. That table furnishes V, J and clone size, whereas the DNA furnished D and trimming. This sample holds tens of thousands of clones; 85% to 95% were observed only once. In total, the top ten clones hold approximately 17% of the sample.

V and J are truncated by 3 bases and 3 bases respectively, leaving an intervening sequence of 9 bases. CDR1 and CDR2, looked up from the germline V gene (reference sequence), are LNHDA and SQIVND. From cysteine to phenylalanine, the CDR3 is 13 amino acids long. Of the read, only the CDR3 DNA is kept; its 39 bases are in frame from base 1. Sorted unstimulated T cells and proliferating T cells recovered from mixed lymphocyte reactions underwent TCRbeta CDR3 sequencing. Fresh whole blood from 9 to 11 HLA-typed healthy donors was used to isolate PBMCs. A note on this clone: The antigen it recognizes is unknown. Base qualities are missing; no much larger clone stands one base away. The sample holds other DNA sequences that translate to the same CDR3.

The chain joins TRBV19 to TRBJ2-7; possibly the D gene is TRBD2, per 5 matching bases. The sequence came from a human donor in good health. The sequenced sample consisted of CD8+ T cells sorted from blood. CDR3 protein: CASSIAGVYEQYF. The DNA sequence follows: TGTGCCAGTAGTATCGCCGGGGTCTACGAGCAGTACTTC.